A selection of T cell receptor beta chains follows, all from one sample in a study of cytomegalovirus exposure and HLA in healthy donors. The method was immunoSEQ multiplex PCR; TCRdb's version includes in-frame clones alone and lacks a portion of them. Of under 250,000 clones detected, 60% to 80% appear once; the ten largest clones hold 3.5% to 4%. Sequenced sample: PBMCs. The receptor source for this set is a male donor in good health and CMV-seronegative. Both conserved end residues are part of each CDR3. Fields, in order: J gene, clone size, CDR3 length, D gene, V gene, CDR3 protein, CDR3 DNA. A D gene is named only where the DNA matches it firmly. Clone size is stated in some rows and not others, as once, few, many or a class when expanded.

J gene: TRBJ1-1; clone size: NA; CDR3 length: 14; D gene: NA; V gene: TRBV5-1; CDR3 protein: CASSAGGMNTEAFF; CDR3 DNA: TGCGCCAGCAGCGCCGGGGGAATGAACACTGAAGCCTTCTTT
J gene: TRBJ2-7; clone size: NA; CDR3 length: 13; D gene: NA; V gene: TRBV9; CDR3 protein: CASSVGGGNEQYF; CDR3 DNA: TGTGCCAGCAGCGTAGGGGGGGGCAACGAGCAGTACTTC
J gene: TRBJ2-7; clone size: NA; CDR3 length: 12; D gene: TRBD2; V gene: TRBV2; CDR3 protein: CASSSSGNEQYF; CDR3 DNA: TGTGCCAGCAGCTCCAGCGGGAACGAGCAGTACTTC
J gene: TRBJ1-5; clone size: NA; CDR3 length: 14; D gene: NA; V gene: TRBV4-1; CDR3 protein: CASSQEGGAQPQHF; CDR3 DNA: TGCGCCAGCAGCCAAGAAGGCGGAGCTCAGCCCCAGCATTTT
J gene: TRBJ2-3; clone size: NA; CDR3 length: 18; D gene: NA; V gene: TRBV19; CDR3 protein: CASSPRTDSKPSTDTQYF; CDR3 DNA: TGTGCCAGTAGTCCTCGGACAGATTCAAAACCTAGCACAGATACGCAGTATTTT
J gene: TRBJ2-5; clone size: NA; CDR3 length: 16; D gene: TRBD2; V gene: TRBV5-7; CDR3 protein: CASSGEEQREGETQYF; CDR3 DNA: TGTGCCAGCAGCGGGGAGGAGCAGCGGGAGGGAGAGACCCAGTACTTC
J gene: TRBJ2-7; clone size: NA; CDR3 length: 12; D gene: NA; V gene: TRBV6-6; CDR3 protein: CASRDTTYEQYF; CDR3 DNA: TGTGCCAGCAGGGACACAACCTACGAGCAGTACTTC
J gene: TRBJ2-1; clone size: once; CDR3 length: 16; D gene: TRBD1; V gene: TRBV6-5; CDR3 protein: CASSYYPQGVPNEQFF; CDR3 DNA: TGTGCCAGCAGTTACTACCCACAGGGGGTACCCAATGAGCAGTTCTTC
J gene: TRBJ2-7; clone size: NA; CDR3 length: 13; D gene: NA; V gene: TRBV5-1; CDR3 protein: CASSLAEVSEQYF; CDR3 DNA: TGCGCCAGCAGCTTGGCCGAGGTCTCCGAGCAGTACTTC
J gene: TRBJ2-5; clone size: NA; CDR3 length: 13; D gene: TRBD1; V gene: TRBV29-1; CDR3 protein: CSGRTGHRETQYF; CDR3 DNA: TGCAGCGGCCGGACAGGCCACCGAGAGACCCAGTACTTC
J gene: TRBJ1-3; clone size: NA; CDR3 length: 15; D gene: NA; V gene: TRBV5-5; CDR3 protein: CASSLITGSGNTIYF; CDR3 DNA: TGTGCCAGCAGCTTAATAACAGGCTCTGGAAACACCATATATTTT
J gene: TRBJ2-5; clone size: NA; CDR3 length: 12; D gene: NA; V gene: TRBV5-1; CDR3 protein: CASRGLEETQYF; CDR3 DNA: TGCGCCAGCAGGGGGCTAGAAGAGACCCAGTACTTC
J gene: TRBJ2-7; clone size: NA; CDR3 length: 14; D gene: NA; V gene: TRBV7-7; CDR3 protein: CASSQGGGVYEQYF; CDR3 DNA: TGTGCCAGCAGCCAAGGGGGGGGAGTATACGAGCAGTACTTC
J gene: TRBJ2-1; clone size: NA; CDR3 length: 17; D gene: TRBD2; V gene: TRBV6-1; CDR3 protein: CASSETSGRGPYNEQFF; CDR3 DNA: TGTGCCAGCAGTGAAACTAGCGGGAGGGGACCCTACAATGAGCAGTTCTTC
J gene: TRBJ2-2; clone size: NA; CDR3 length: 16; D gene: NA; V gene: TRBV5-4; CDR3 protein: CASSPQGGENTGELFF; CDR3 DNA: TGTGCCAGCAGCCCCCAGGGGGGCGAGAACACCGGGGAGCTGTTTTTT
J gene: TRBJ1-2; clone size: NA; CDR3 length: 15; D gene: TRBD1; V gene: TRBV27; CDR3 protein: CASSLSRTGAVGYTF; CDR3 DNA: TGTGCCAGCAGTTTATCGAGAACAGGGGCGGTGGGCTACACCTTC
J gene: TRBJ2-3; clone size: NA; CDR3 length: 16; D gene: NA; V gene: TRBV7-9; CDR3 protein: CASSWGSGSSTDTQYF; CDR3 DNA: TGTGCCAGCAGCTGGGGGAGCGGGTCTAGCACAGATACGCAGTATTTT
J gene: TRBJ2-2; clone size: NA; CDR3 length: 14; D gene: NA; V gene: TRBV11-1; CDR3 protein: CASQIRSGTGELFF; CDR3 DNA: TGTGCCAGCCAGATAAGGTCGGGCACCGGGGAGCTGTTTTTT
J gene: TRBJ1-2; clone size: NA; CDR3 length: 17; D gene: TRBD1; V gene: TRBV15; CDR3 protein: CATSGLNRGQKNYGYTF; CDR3 DNA: TGTGCCACCAGCGGGCTAAACCGGGGACAGAAAAACTATGGCTACACCTTC
J gene: TRBJ1-3; clone size: NA; CDR3 length: 14; D gene: TRBD1; V gene: TRBV19; CDR3 protein: CASKSTGEGNTIYF; CDR3 DNA: TGTGCCAGTAAATCGACAGGGGAGGGAAACACCATATATTTT
J gene: TRBJ1-1; clone size: NA; CDR3 length: 12; D gene: NA; V gene: TRBV5-1; CDR3 protein: CASSTGRTEAFF; CDR3 DNA: TGCGCCAGCAGCACAGGGCGGACTGAAGCTTTCTTT
J gene: TRBJ1-4; clone size: NA; CDR3 length: 15; D gene: TRBD1; V gene: TRBV13; CDR3 protein: CASSLRRQGVEKLFF; CDR3 DNA: TGTGCCAGCAGCTTACGGCGACAGGGTGTGGAAAAACTGTTTTTT
J gene: TRBJ2-1; clone size: NA; CDR3 length: 15; D gene: NA; V gene: TRBV19; CDR3 protein: CASSWGDRIYNEQFF; CDR3 DNA: TGTGCCAGTAGTTGGGGAGACAGGATATACAATGAGCAGTTCTTC
J gene: TRBJ2-7; clone size: NA; CDR3 length: 14; D gene: NA; V gene: TRBV15; CDR3 protein: CATSRITLGDEQYF; CDR3 DNA: TGTGCCACCAGCAGGATTACCCTCGGGGACGAGCAGTACTTC
J gene: TRBJ2-7; clone size: NA; CDR3 length: 15; D gene: TRBD2; V gene: TRBV7-9; CDR3 protein: CASSLELASPNEQYF; CDR3 DNA: TGTGCCAGCAGCTTAGAACTAGCGTCGCCTAACGAGCAGTACTTC
J gene: TRBJ2-5; clone size: NA; CDR3 length: 14; D gene: NA; V gene: TRBV6-5; CDR3 protein: CASSYSRVQETQYF; CDR3 DNA: TGTGCCAGCAGTTACTCTAGAGTCCAAGAGACCCAGTACTTC
J gene: TRBJ1-4; clone size: medium-sized; CDR3 length: 15; D gene: TRBD1; V gene: TRBV5-4; CDR3 protein: CASSLRGTGAEKLFF; CDR3 DNA: TGTGCCAGCAGCTTGAGAGGGACAGGGGCCGAAAAACTGTTTTTT
J gene: TRBJ1-2; clone size: NA; CDR3 length: 16; D gene: NA; V gene: TRBV5-3; CDR3 protein: CARSLDSAGRRYGYTF; CDR3 DNA: TGTGCCAGAAGCTTGGACTCGGCGGGCAGGAGGTATGGCTACACCTTC
J gene: TRBJ1-5; clone size: NA; CDR3 length: 15; D gene: NA; V gene: TRBV6-5; CDR3 protein: CASRRTQYSNQPQHF; CDR3 DNA: TGTGCCAGCAGGCGGACACAGTATAGCAATCAGCCCCAGCATTTT
J gene: TRBJ1-1; clone size: NA; CDR3 length: 13; D gene: NA; V gene: TRBV18; CDR3 protein: CASSPGSPAEAFF; CDR3 DNA: TGTGCCAGCTCACCGGGCAGCCCAGCTGAAGCTTTCTTT
J gene: TRBJ2-4; clone size: NA; CDR3 length: 15; D gene: NA; V gene: TRBV19; CDR3 protein: CASSIGGLAKNIQYF; CDR3 DNA: TGTGCCAGTAGTATAGGGGGGCTAGCCAAAAACATTCAGTACTTC
J gene: TRBJ1-3; clone size: NA; CDR3 length: 14; D gene: NA; V gene: TRBV28; CDR3 protein: CASSVGGTGNTIYF; CDR3 DNA: TGTGCCAGCAGTGTGGGGGGAACTGGAAACACCATATATTTT
J gene: TRBJ2-1; clone size: NA; CDR3 length: 13; D gene: TRBD2; V gene: TRBV19; CDR3 protein: CASSKTSGSGQFF; CDR3 DNA: TGTGCCAGTAGTAAGACTAGCGGGAGTGGGCAGTTCTTC
J gene: TRBJ2-4; clone size: NA; CDR3 length: 15; D gene: TRBD1; V gene: TRBV18; CDR3 protein: CASSPSGQGENIQYF; CDR3 DNA: TGTGCCAGCTCACCGAGCGGACAGGGTGAAAACATTCAGTACTTC
J gene: TRBJ2-7; clone size: NA; CDR3 length: 16; D gene: TRBD2; V gene: TRBV11-2; CDR3 protein: CASSYQLAGGAYEQYF; CDR3 DNA: TGTGCCAGCAGCTACCAACTAGCGGGAGGTGCCTACGAGCAGTACTTC
J gene: TRBJ1-5; clone size: few; CDR3 length: 17; D gene: TRBD1; V gene: TRBV10-3; CDR3 protein: CAISESKGQGGIGPQHF; CDR3 DNA: TGTGCCATCAGTGAGTCGAAGGGACAGGGGGGAATCGGGCCCCAGCATTTT
J gene: TRBJ2-7; clone size: once; CDR3 length: 14; D gene: NA; V gene: TRBV4-1; CDR3 protein: CASSQAPGAYEQYF; CDR3 DNA: TGCGCCAGCAGCCAAGCGCCGGGGGCCTACGAGCAGTACTTC
J gene: TRBJ2-1; clone size: few; CDR3 length: 19; D gene: NA; V gene: TRBV19; CDR3 protein: CASSFQTGGPLAGVLGQFF; CDR3 DNA: TGTGCCAGTAGTTTCCAGACAGGGGGGCCTCTAGCGGGAGTATTGGGGCAGTTCTTC
J gene: TRBJ1-1; clone size: NA; CDR3 length: 11; D gene: NA; V gene: TRBV30; CDR3 protein: CAWRESLGAFF; CDR3 DNA: TGTGCCTGGAGGGAGTCCCTCGGAGCTTTCTTT
J gene: TRBJ2-1; clone size: NA; CDR3 length: 15; D gene: NA; V gene: TRBV28; CDR3 protein: CASRSGGTEGFEQFF; CDR3 DNA: TGTGCCAGCAGATCAGGGGGGACTGAGGGGTTTGAGCAGTTCTTC
J gene: TRBJ1-1; clone size: NA; CDR3 length: 15; D gene: TRBD1; V gene: TRBV6-5; CDR3 protein: CASSSQTGGGTEAFF; CDR3 DNA: TGTGCCAGCAGTTCTCAGACAGGGGGCGGGACTGAAGCTTTCTTT